This T cell receptor (beta chain) was observed in a study of blood T cell repertoires in COVID-19. At the level of the study: The United States, Italy and Spain supplied acute and convalescent COVID-19 samples. In each case, the material was cDNA or gDNA derived from T cells, B-cell-depleted T cells, or PBMCs.

Assay used: immunoSEQ multiplex PCR; TCRdb lists only in-frame clones, some missing. The sample includes roughly 100,000 clones, approximately 86% of them seen just once. The sample taken for sequencing was peripheral blood. The source of this sequence is a woman of 80 years or more with acute or convalescent COVID-19.

DNA of the CDR3: TGTGCCTGGACTCCGGGACTAGCGGGGGGGACTGATACGCAGTATTTT. It codes for CAWTPGLAGGTDTQYF. The gene calls are TRBV30 and TRBJ2-3, with 16 nucleotides matching TRBD2. Germline V gene lookup returns CDR1 GTSNPN and CDR2 SVGIG (reference sequence). The CDR3 has 16 residues. Trimming at V came to 4 bases and at J to 6 bases, leaving 7 bases not matched to a gene. Complete variable domain (other parts from reference TRBV30 and TRBJ2-3): SQTIHQWPATLVQPVGSPLSLECTVEGTSNPNLYWYRQAAGRGLQLLFYSVGIGQISSEVPQNLSASRPQDRQFILSSKKLLLSDSGFYLCAWTPGLAGGTDTQYFGPGTRLTVL.